Listed below are T cell receptor beta chains from one sample, sequenced in a study of blood T cell repertoires in COVID-19. Produced via immunoSEQ multiplex PCR; TCRdb's table is partial and in-frame only. The table has about 150,000 clones, approximately 85% seen once; the top ten hold roughly 2.6%. Sequencing input: peripheral blood. The receptors originated from a human donor with acute or convalescent COVID-19. The donor label of this sample is uncertain. CDR3s leave out the opening cysteine and the closing phenylalanine or tryptophan. The order of the fields is clone size, J gene, V gene, CDR3 protein. The size of a clone is reported for some rows only, either as once, few or many, or as a class for expanded clones.

>.|TRBJ2-2|TRBV7-3
ASSLGLAGVTGELF
>.|TRBJ1-6|TRBV12-3/TRBV12-4
ASREEFAPLH
>.|TRBJ2-2|TRBV5-5
ASSPSAGLAGELF
>.|TRBJ2-7|TRBV14
ASSPPGGGTYEQY
>once|TRBJ1-3|TRBV7-2
ASRPGTGGFGNTIY
>.|TRBJ1-2|TRBV5-4
ASSSGKALYAH
>.|TRBJ1-3|TRBV7-9
ASSLGTGKGDTIY
>.|TRBJ2-5|TRBV28
ASSSALDRNAPLGTQY
>.|TRBJ1-5|TRBV7-9
AISGPDSNQPQH
>.|TRBJ1-1|TRBV5-4
ASSGTGGTVTEAF
>.|TRBJ1-2|TRBV2
ASSEQGVSGYT
>.|TRBJ1-2|TRBV24-1
ATSDRQGSGYT
>.|TRBJ1-1|TRBV6-5
ASRLRQEPNTEAF
>.|TRBJ2-1|TRBV11-3
ASSLLPPLGGGKGNEQF
>.|TRBJ1-2|TRBV15
ATSRDRVTELYGYT
>few|TRBJ2-1|TRBV24-1
ATSVGTSGRGEQF
>.|TRBJ2-1|TRBV18
ASSAIIPGQGSYNEQF
>many|TRBJ1-6|TRBV14
ATKRRDNSPLH
>.|TRBJ1-6|TRBV11-2
ASSLVGEFYNSPLH
>.|TRBJ2-3|TRBV4-3
ASSPRQGGGDTQY
>.|TRBJ1-1|TRBV5-1
ASSLGLPGQGTGAEAF
>.|TRBJ1-4|TRBV4-3
ASSLTGTGPQGEKLF
>.|TRBJ1-3|TRBV29-1
SVGLAGNTIY
>.|TRBJ1-2|TRBV12-5
ASGLPQGYGYT
>.|TRBJ2-1|TRBV9
ASSVEFQASGTNSYNEQF
>once|TRBJ1-2|TRBV28
ASSPTLYGYT
>.|TRBJ1-1|TRBV7-2
ASSVQGGTEAF